The next 21 T cell receptor beta chains were all read from a single sample in a study of T cell repertoires in aging, cancer and after chemotherapy. TRB rearrangements spanning V, D and J were amplified using mixed TRB-A/B primers. TCRdb re-analysed the multiplex PCR reads in MiXCR, keeping a single row per CDR3 protein. The sample contains about 7,500 distinct CDR3 sequences, about 30% of which appear only once. Peripheral blood genomic DNA, not sorted cells or RNA, was the template. Sequenced input: blood. The receptors shown here come from a human donor with a blood cancer.

Points on this clonotype: This could be a read error, since a much larger clone is one nucleotide away. This chain connects TRBV29-1 to TRBJ2-2; the D call may be TRBD1 or TRBD2 (5 bases each). This CDR3 is 16 amino acids long. CDR1 and CDR2 (germline): SQVTM, ANQGSEA. CDR3: CRVSGPQGAGTGELFF. CDR3 nucleotides: TGCAGAGTTTCAGGGCCCCAGGGCGCGGGCACCGGGGAGCTGTTTTTT.

By its share, this clonotype is medium-sized. The gene calls are TRBV6-5 and TRBJ2-5, with TRBD1 as a possible D gene (5 bases). Germline CDR1 and CDR2: MNHEY and SVGAGI. Deletions cut 3 bases from V and 4 bases from J, with 12 bases between. This CDR3 contains 14 residues. This CDR3 is CASSYQGEGETQYF. CDR3 in DNA: TGTGCCAGCAGTTATCAGGGTGAAGGAGAGACCCAGTACTTC.

The table lists this clonotype with a few counts. This rearrangement joins TRBV5-4 to TRBJ1-2, with 7 bases aligning to TRBD1. The trim removed 0 bases at V and 5 bases at J, leaving 7 bases unmatched. There are 15 residues in the CDR3. From germline, CDR1 is SGHNT and CDR2 YYREEE (reference sequence). CDR3 protein: CASSLDRQGGYGYTF. DNA for the CDR3: TGTGCCAGCAGCTTGGACAGGCAGGGGGGATATGGCTACACCTTC.

By share, this clonotype counts as medium-sized. This chain connects TRBV19 to TRBJ2-3; 9 bases are a match to TRBD2. The CDR3 consists of 16 residues. V was pared by 6 bases and J by 1 base, with 8 bases of the junction left unmatched. Germline CDR1 reads LNHDA; CDR2 reads SQIVND (reference sequence). The CDR3 coding sequence is TGTGCCAGTAGCGCTGGCGCGGGGGGGGGCACAGATACGCAGTATTTT. This sequence encodes CASSAGAGGGTDTQYF. Full variable domain (missing parts from reference TRBV19 and TRBJ2-3): DGGITQSPKYLFRKEGQNVTLSCEQNLNHDAMYWYRQDPGQGLRLIYYSQIVNDFQKGDIAEGYSVSREKKESFPLTVTSAQKNPTAFYLCASSAGAGGGTDTQYFGPGTRLTVL.

This clonotype has just a few counts. The V and J genes are TRBV12-3 or TRBV12-4 and TRBJ1-5; the D gene is possibly TRBD1 (6 bases). This CDR3 is built from 16 residues. V was cut by 7 bases and J by 2 bases, with 18 bases left in between. CDR3 coding DNA: TGTGCCAGCACCGATGACAGGTCGAGGGGCAATCAGCCCCAGCATTTT. This encodes CASTDDRSRGNQPQHF.

The chain is built from TRBV5-1 and TRBJ2-7, with TRBD1 as a possible D gene (5 bases). V was cut by 0 bases and J by 4 bases, with 8 bases left in between. This CDR3 has 13 residues. The germline gives CDR1 SGHRS, CDR2 YFSETQ. In DNA form, the CDR3 reads TGCGCCAGCAGCTTGGAGGGGCGGTACGAGCAGTACTTC. Its translation: CASSLEGRYEQYF.

This clonotype is medium-sized. The CDR3, as DNA: TGCAGCGTTGAAAAACAGGGGACGGACCGCTATGGCTACACCTTC. It specifies CSVEKQGTDRYGYTF. V gene TRBV29-1 combines with J gene TRBJ1-2; TRBD1 aligns across 7 bases. Germline V lookup: CDR1 SQVTM, CDR2 ANQGSEA. The CDR3 length is 15 residues. The trim removed 2 bases at V and 4 bases at J, leaving 10 bases unmatched. Looking up the rest from reference TRBV29-1 and TRBJ1-2 gives the full variable domain: SAVISQKPSRDICQRGTSLTIQCQVDSQVTMMFWYRQQPGQSLTLIATANQGSEATYESGFVIDKFPISRPNLTFSTLTVSNMSPEDSSIYLCSVEKQGTDRYGYTFGSGTRLTVV.

Regarding this clonotype: A much more abundant neighbour one base away suggests this may be a read error. The chain recombines TRBV6-2 or TRBV6-3 with TRBJ2-1, with 13 bases aligning to TRBD2. The CDR3 is made up of 13 amino acids. The germline V gene has CDR1 MNHEY and CDR2 SVGEGT. CDR3 DNA sequence: TGTGCCAGCCGACTAGCGGGGGGCAATAAGCAGTTCTTC. It yields the protein CASRLAGGNKQFF.

The rearrangement links TRBV7-9 to TRBJ1-6; D call uncertain. The CDR3 consists of 12 residues. Germline-derived CDR1 and CDR2 are SEHNR and FQNEAQ (reference sequence). Trimming cost V 5 bases and J 5 bases, with 4 bases left between them. The CDR3 sequence is CASSQDNSPLHF. CDR3 DNA: TGTGCCAGCAGCCAAGATAATTCACCCCTCCACTTT.

The V gene is TRBV12-3 or TRBV12-4, the J gene TRBJ2-1; D is unresolved. This CDR3 region has 11 residues. V was clipped by 4 bases and J by 7 bases, with 5 bases between them. The DNA of the CDR3 is TGTGCCAGCAGTTCCCGTAATGAGCAGTTCTTC. Amino acids: CASSSRNEQFF.

The rearrangement joins TRBV20-1 to TRBJ2-5; 7 bases match TRBD1. The CDR3 runs to 15 residues. CDR1 DFQATT and CDR2 SNEGSKA come from the germline V gene (reference sequence). J was trimmed by 4 bases and V by 0 bases; bases with no gene match: 8. Here the CDR3 reads CSARDLQGGGETQYF. CDR3 in DNA: TGCAGTGCTAGAGACTTGCAAGGGGGCGGAGAGACCCAGTACTTC.

Judged by abundance, this clonotype is medium-sized (0.01 to 0.1%). The J gene is TRBJ2-3, the V gene TRBV13; 14 nucleotides align to TRBD2. The V segment lost 3 bases and the J segment 3 bases; nucleotides outside the gene matches: 5. CDR1 and CDR2 (germline): PRHDT, FYEKMQ (reference sequence). The CDR3 extends over 17 amino acids. CDR3 sequence reads: CASSFETSGGGTDTQYF. CDR3 bases: TGTGCCAGCAGCTTCGAGACTAGCGGGGGGGGTACAGATACGCAGTATTTT.

This rearrangement joins TRBV6-5 to TRBJ1-2; TRBD1 matches at 9 bases. Germline CDR1 is MNHEY and CDR2 is SVGAGI. V lost 9 bases, J lost 4 bases, and 18 bases stayed unmatched. The length of the CDR3 is 17 residues. CDR3 amino acids: CASSRDRDSALVYGYTF. DNA of the CDR3: TGTGCCAGTAGTCGGGACAGGGACTCTGCCCTCGTCTATGGCTACACCTTC.

This clonotype was seen a handful of times. The chain combines TRBV12-3 or TRBV12-4 with TRBJ1-5, with TRBD1 matching over 8 bases. V trimming: 7 bases; J trimming: 4 bases; junction bases outside the gene matches: 12. The CDR3 extends over 16 amino acids. In DNA, the CDR3 is TGTGCCAGCACCTTACTGACAGGGGTGGTTAATCAGCCCCAGCATTTT. Its protein is CASTLLTGVVNQPQHF.

This clonotype is classed as medium-sized. The V call is TRBV11-3, the J call TRBJ2-5; 8 nucleotides match TRBD1. Germline V lookup: CDR1 SGHNT, CDR2 YENEEA. The V segment lost 1 base and the J segment 6 bases; nucleotides outside the gene matches: 4. This CDR3 is built from 14 residues. CDR3: CASSLGRQGKTQYF. DNA for the CDR3: TGTGCCAGCAGCTTAGGCCGACAGGGGAAGACCCAGTACTTC.

CDR3 residues: CASSFRAGVSINEQYF. The CDR3 coding sequence is TGTGCCAGCAGTTTCCGGGCGGGGGTATCAATCAACGAGCAGTACTTC. The chain has TRBV12-3 or TRBV12-4 and TRBJ2-7; TRBD2 matches 7 bases. The CDR3 totals 16 residues. V dropped 3 bases and J dropped 5; count of bases not matched to a gene: 13.

The CDR3 sequence is CASSTRQVLATNEKLFF. CDR3 sequence (DNA): TGTGCCAGCAGCACCCGACAGGTCCTTGCAACTAATGAAAAACTGTTTTTT. The genes are TRBV7-4 and TRBJ1-4, with a weak D call TRBD1 (6 bases). This CDR3 spans 17 amino acids. Trimming removed 5 bases from V and 0 bases from J, with 16 bases in between. Germline V CDR1 and CDR2: SGHVT, SQSDAQ.

The genes are TRBV6-4 and TRBJ2-1, with a tentative D call TRBD1 (9 bases). The CDR3 is 15 residues long. V lost 3 bases and J 6 bases, leaving 15 bases between the germline ends. CDR1 MRHNA and CDR2 SNTAGT come from the germline V gene. This CDR3 is CASSEGTGTSNEQFF. Written as DNA, the CDR3 is TGTGCCAGCAGTGAGGGGACAGGGACTAGCAATGAGCAGTTCTTC.

This CDR3 reads CASSFGREEKLFF. CDR3 DNA sequence: TGTGCCAGCAGCTTCGGAAGAGAAGAAAAACTGTTTTTT. The J gene is TRBJ1-4, the V gene TRBV5-6; D gene unclear. This CDR3 has 13 residues. V dropped 2 bases and J dropped 8 bases, with 10 bases sitting between them. The germline gives CDR1 SGHDT, CDR2 YYEEEE.

The chain uses TRBV6-2 or TRBV6-3 and TRBJ1-5; 8 nucleotides line up with TRBD1. Germline V gives CDR1 MNHEY, CDR2 SVGEGT. The ends lost 5 bases at V and 6 bases at J; junction bases unmatched: 6. The CDR3 spans 14 residues. CDR3 region: CASSPTGGAQPQHF. CDR3 nucleotide sequence: TGTGCCAGCAGTCCAACAGGGGGAGCTCAGCCCCAGCATTTT.

This chain joins TRBV6-2 or TRBV6-3 and TRBJ2-7, with D tentatively TRBD2 (7 bases). The germline CDR1 and CDR2 sequences are MNHEY and SVGEGT. V was clipped by 6 bases and J by 2 bases, with 14 bases between them. This CDR3 has 14 residues. The CDR3 DNA sequence: TGTGCCAGCAGAAGGGGGGGCCAGACCTACGAGCAGTACTTC. It specifies CASRRGGQTYEQYF.